These 3 T cell receptor beta chains came from one sample sequenced in a study of OX40 agonist ivuxolimab in advanced cancers. Assay used: immunoSEQ multiplex PCR; TCRdb lists only in-frame clones, some missing. The sample consists of about 96,000 clones, around 91% of them appearing once. This specimen was CD4+ or CD8+ T cells sorted from blood, taken in a trial of the OX40 agonist ivuxolimab. Receptors originate from an adult with an advanced solid tumor such as melanoma, head and neck, liver or kidney cancer.

The chain couples TRBV7-2 to TRBJ1-2, with a tentative D call TRBD1 (5 bases). The CDR3 contains 13 residues. Trimming took off 4 bases at V and 8 bases at J, with 14 bases between the two ends. Looked up from germline, CDR1 is SGHTA and CDR2 is FQGNSA. The CDR3 nucleotides are TGTGCCAGCAGCTCCCCATGGGGACGCGGCTACACCTTC. Residues: CASSSPWGRGYTF.

The V gene is TRBV27, the J gene TRBJ2-7; D is possibly TRBD2 (6 bases). V was clipped by 6 bases and J by 2 bases, with 14 bases between them. Germline assignment: CDR1 MNHEY and CDR2 SMNVEV (reference sequence). There are 14 residues in the CDR3. CDR3 sequence (DNA): TGTGCCAGCAGGGTTGGTAGCGGAACCTACGAGCAGTACTTC. Protein sequence: CASRVGSGTYEQYF.

This chain uses TRBV4-2 with TRBJ2-1, with TRBD2 identical over 7 bases. Germline-derived CDR1 and CDR2 are LGHNA and YNFKEQ. This CDR3 is 16 amino acids long. V shed 0 bases, J shed 10 bases, and the junction held 12 bases outside the gene matches. The CDR3 DNA follows: TGTGCCAGCAGCCAAGATTGGACTAGTCAAGGTAGCGAGCAGTTCTTC. Its protein is CASSQDWTSQGSEQFF.